This entry concerns a single T cell receptor (beta chain). What it recognizes is unknown. Profiling relied on immunoSEQ multiplex PCR, and the TCRdb table lists in-frame clones only, not all of them. Altogether some 160,000 clones are present, 85% to 95% being singletons, with the ten largest covering about 0.9%. This sample was included in a study of T cell responses to AZD1222 COVID-19 vaccine. Overall study results and limits: Sampling that yielded the repertoires occurred only after the peak T cell response.

Germline CDR1 MDHEN, CDR2 SYDVKM. The trim removed 5 bases at V and 8 bases at J, leaving 11 bases unmatched. The length of the CDR3 is 15 residues. The sequence was collected from an adult in good health. The sequenced sample was peripheral blood, obtained on day 0 of AZD1222 vaccination. The chain carries TRBV28 and TRBJ1-4; 7 positions match TRBD1. CDR3 residues: CASSLDRDQGEKLFF. CDR3 in DNA: TGTGCCAGCAGTCTCGACAGGGATCAGGGCGAAAAACTGTTTTTT.